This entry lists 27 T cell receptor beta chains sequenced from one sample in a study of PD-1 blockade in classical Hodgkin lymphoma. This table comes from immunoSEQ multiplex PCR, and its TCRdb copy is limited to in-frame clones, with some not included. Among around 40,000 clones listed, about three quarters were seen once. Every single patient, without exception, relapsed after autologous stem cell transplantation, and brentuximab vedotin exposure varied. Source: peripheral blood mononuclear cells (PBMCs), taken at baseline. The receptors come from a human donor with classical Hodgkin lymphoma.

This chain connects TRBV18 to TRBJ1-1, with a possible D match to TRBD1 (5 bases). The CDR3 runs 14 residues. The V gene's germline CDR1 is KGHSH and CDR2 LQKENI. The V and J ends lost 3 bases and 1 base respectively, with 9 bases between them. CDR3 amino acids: CASSPQGQNTEAFF. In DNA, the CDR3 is TGTGCCAGCTCACCGCAGGGCCAGAACACTGAAGCTTTCTTT.

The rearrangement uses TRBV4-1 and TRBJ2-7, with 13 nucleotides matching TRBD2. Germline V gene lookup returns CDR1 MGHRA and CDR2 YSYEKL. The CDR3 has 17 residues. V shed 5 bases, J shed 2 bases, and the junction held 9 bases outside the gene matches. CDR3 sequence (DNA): TGCGCCAGCAGCACACGGACTAGCGGGGGAAAACCCTACGAGCAGTACTTC. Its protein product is CASSTRTSGGKPYEQYF.

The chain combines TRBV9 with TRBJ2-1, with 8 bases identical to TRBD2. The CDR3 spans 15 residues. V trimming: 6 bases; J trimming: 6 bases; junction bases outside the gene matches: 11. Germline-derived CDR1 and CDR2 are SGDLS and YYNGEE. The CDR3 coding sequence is TGTGCCAGCACCCCCGCGGGGGGCCCCAGCAATGAGCAGTTCTTC. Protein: CASTPAGGPSNEQFF.

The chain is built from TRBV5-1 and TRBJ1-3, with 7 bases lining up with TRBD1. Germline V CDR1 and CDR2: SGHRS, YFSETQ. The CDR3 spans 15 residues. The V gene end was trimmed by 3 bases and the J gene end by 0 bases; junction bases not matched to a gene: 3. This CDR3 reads CASSSQGTSGNTIYF. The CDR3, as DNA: TGCGCCAGCAGCTCACAGGGGACCTCTGGAAACACCATATATTTT. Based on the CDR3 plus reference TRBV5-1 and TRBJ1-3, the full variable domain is KAGVTQTPRYLIKTRGQQVTLSCSPISGHRSVSWYQQTPGQGLQFLFEYFSETQRNKGNFPGRFSGRQFSNSRSEMNVSTLELGDSALYLCASSSQGTSGNTIYFGEGSWLTVV.

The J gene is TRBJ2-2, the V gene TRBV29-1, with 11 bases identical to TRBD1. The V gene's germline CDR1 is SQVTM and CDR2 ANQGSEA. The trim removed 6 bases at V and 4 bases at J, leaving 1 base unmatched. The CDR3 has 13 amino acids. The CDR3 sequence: CSVGTGGTGELFF. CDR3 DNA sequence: TGCAGCGTGGGGACAGGGGGCACCGGGGAGCTGTTTTTT.

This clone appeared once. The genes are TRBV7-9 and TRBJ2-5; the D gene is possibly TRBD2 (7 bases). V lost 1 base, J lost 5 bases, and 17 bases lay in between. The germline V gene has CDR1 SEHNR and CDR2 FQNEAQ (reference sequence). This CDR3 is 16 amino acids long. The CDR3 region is CASSLGGGPTVETQYF. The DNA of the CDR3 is TGTGCCAGCAGCTTAGGGGGGGGCCCCACAGTGGAGACCCAGTACTTC.

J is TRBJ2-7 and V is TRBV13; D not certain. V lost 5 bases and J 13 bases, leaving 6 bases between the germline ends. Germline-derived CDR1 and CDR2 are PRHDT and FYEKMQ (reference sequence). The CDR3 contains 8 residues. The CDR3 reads CASSPPYF. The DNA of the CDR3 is TGTGCCAGCAGCCCCCCATACTTC.

CDR3: CASSLAEGAEWNTIYF. For the CDR3, the DNA is TGTGCCAGCAGCTTAGCGGAGGGGGCAGAATGGAACACCATATATTTT. This sequence joins TRBV7-6 and TRBJ1-3; 7 positions agree with TRBD1. The CDR3 runs 16 residues. V lost 0 bases, J lost 7 bases, and 9 bases stayed unmatched. Germline V lookup: CDR1 SGHVS, CDR2 FNYEAQ.

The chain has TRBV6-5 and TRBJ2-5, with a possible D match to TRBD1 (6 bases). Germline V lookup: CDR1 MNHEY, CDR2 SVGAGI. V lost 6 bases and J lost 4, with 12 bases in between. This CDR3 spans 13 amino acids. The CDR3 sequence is CASRGGHSETQYF. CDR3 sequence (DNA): TGTGCCAGCAGAGGGGGACACTCAGAGACCCAGTACTTC.

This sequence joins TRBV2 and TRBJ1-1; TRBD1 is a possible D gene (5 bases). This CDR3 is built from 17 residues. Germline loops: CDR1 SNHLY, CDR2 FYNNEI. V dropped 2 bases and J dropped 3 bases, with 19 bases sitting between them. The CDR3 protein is CASSEPSKGYRDTEAFF. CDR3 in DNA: TGTGCCAGCAGTGAACCATCCAAGGGGTATCGGGACACTGAAGCTTTCTTT. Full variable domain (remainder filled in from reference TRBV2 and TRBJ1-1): EPEVTQTPSHQVTQMGQEVILRCVPISNHLYFYWYRQILGQKVEFLVSFYNNEISEKSEIFDDQFSVERPDGSNFTLKIRSTKLEDSAMYFCASSEPSKGYRDTEAFFGQGTRLTVV.

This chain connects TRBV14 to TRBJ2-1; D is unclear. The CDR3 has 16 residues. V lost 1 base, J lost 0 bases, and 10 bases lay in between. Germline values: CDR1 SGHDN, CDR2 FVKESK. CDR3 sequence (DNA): TGTGCCAGCAGCCAAGGACATCAGAGCTCCTACAATGAGCAGTTCTTC. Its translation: CASSQGHQSSYNEQFF. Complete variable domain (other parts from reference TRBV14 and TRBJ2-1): EAGVTQFPSHSVIEKGQTVTLRCDPISGHDNLYWYRRVMGKEIKFLLHFVKESKQDESGMPNNRFLAERTGGTYSTLKVQPAELEDSGVYFCASSQGHQSSYNEQFFGPGTRLTVL.

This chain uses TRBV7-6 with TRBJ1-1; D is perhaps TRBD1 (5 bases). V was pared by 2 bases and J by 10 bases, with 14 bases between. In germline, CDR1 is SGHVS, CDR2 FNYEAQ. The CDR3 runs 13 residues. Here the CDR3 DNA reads TGTGCCAGCAGCTTAAGGGTAGGGGAGGGAGCTTTCTTT. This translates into CASSLRVGEGAFF. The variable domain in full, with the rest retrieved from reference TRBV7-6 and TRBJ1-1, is GAGVSQSPRYKVTKRGQDVALRCDPISGHVSLYWYRQALGQGPEFLTYFNYEAQQDKSGLPNDRFSAERPEGSISTLTIQRTEQRDSAMYRCASSLRVGEGAFFGQGTRLTVV.

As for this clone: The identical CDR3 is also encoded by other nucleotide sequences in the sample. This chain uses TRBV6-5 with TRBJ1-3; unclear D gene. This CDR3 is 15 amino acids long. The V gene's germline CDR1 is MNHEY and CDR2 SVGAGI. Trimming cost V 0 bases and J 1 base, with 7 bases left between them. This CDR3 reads CASSYSQESGNTIYF. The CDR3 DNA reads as TGTGCCAGCAGTTACTCGCAGGAATCTGGAAACACCATATATTTT.

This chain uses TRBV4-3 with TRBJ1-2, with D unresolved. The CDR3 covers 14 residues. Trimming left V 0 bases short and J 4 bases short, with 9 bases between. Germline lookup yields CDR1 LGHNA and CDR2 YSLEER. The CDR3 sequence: CASSQETRGYGYTF. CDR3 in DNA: TGCGCCAGCAGCCAAGAGACCAGAGGCTATGGCTACACCTTC.

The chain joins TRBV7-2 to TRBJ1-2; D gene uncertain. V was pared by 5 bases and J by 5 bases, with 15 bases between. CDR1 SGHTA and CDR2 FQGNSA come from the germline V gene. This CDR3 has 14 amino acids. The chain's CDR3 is CASSPTPGIYGYTF. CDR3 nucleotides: TGTGCCAGCAGCCCCACTCCGGGGATTTATGGCTACACCTTC.

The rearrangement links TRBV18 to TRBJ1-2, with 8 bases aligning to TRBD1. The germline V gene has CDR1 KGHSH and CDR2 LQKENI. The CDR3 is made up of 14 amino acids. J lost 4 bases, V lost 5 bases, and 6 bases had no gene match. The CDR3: CASSTGQGIYGYTF. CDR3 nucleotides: TGTGCCAGCTCAACTGGACAGGGCATCTATGGCTACACCTTC.

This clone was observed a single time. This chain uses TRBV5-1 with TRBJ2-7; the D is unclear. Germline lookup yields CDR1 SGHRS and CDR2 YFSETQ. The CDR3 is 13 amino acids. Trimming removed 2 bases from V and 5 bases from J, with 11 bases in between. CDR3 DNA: TGCGCCAGCAGCTTAGGTCTCCGGGACGAGCAGTACTTC. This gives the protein CASSLGLRDEQYF. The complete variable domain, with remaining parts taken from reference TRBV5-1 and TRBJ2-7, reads KAGVTQTPRYLIKTRGQQVTLSCSPISGHRSVSWYQQTPGQGLQFLFEYFSETQRNKGNFPGRFSGRQFSNSRSEMNVSTLELGDSALYLCASSLGLRDEQYFGPGTRLTVT.

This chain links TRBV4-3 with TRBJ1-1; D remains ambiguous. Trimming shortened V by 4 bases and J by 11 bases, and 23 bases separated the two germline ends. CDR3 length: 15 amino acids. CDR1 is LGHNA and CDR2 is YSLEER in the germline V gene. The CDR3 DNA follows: TGCGCCAGCAGCCCCTCCTTGGAGTGGGCCCCTGGGGCTTTCTTT. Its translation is CASSPSLEWAPGAFF.

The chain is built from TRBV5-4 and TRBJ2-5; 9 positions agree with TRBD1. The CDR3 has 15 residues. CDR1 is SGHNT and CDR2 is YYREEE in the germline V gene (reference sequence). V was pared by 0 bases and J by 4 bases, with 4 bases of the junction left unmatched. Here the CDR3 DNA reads TGTGCCAGCAGCTTGGTACAGGGACAGGGAGAGACCCAGTACTTC. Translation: CASSLVQGQGETQYF.

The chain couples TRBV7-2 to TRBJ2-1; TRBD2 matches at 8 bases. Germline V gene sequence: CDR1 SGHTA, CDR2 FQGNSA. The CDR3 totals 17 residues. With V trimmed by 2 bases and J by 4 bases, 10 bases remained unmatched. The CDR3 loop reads CASSLNRLAGLYNEQFF. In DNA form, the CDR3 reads TGTGCCAGCAGCTTAAATCGTCTAGCGGGTCTTTACAATGAGCAGTTCTTC.

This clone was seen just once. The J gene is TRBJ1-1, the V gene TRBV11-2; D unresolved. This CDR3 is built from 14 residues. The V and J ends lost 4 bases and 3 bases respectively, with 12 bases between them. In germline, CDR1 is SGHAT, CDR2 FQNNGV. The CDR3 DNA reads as TGTGCCAGCAGCTCCTTCGCCCGGGACACTGAAGCTTTCTTT. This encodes CASSSFARDTEAFF.

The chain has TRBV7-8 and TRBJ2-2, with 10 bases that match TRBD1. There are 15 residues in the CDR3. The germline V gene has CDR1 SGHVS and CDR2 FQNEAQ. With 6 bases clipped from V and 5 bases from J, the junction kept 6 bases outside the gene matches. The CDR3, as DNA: TGTGCCAGCAGACCTGACAGGGGGCGAACCGGGGAGCTGTTTTTT. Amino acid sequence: CASRPDRGRTGELFF.

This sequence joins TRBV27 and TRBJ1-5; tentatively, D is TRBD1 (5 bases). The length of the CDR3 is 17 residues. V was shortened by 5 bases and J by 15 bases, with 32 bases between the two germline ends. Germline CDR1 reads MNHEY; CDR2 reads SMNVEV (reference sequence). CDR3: CASSPRADIAQGRFRHF. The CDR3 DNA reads TGTGCCAGCAGTCCCCGAGCCGATATCGCCCAGGGAAGATTTCGGCATTTT.

CDR3 sequence: CASKLADHNEQFF. The CDR3 nucleotides read TGTGCCAGCAAGCTAGCGGATCACAATGAGCAGTTCTTC. The V call is TRBV2, the J call TRBJ2-1, with 7 bases aligning to TRBD2. CDR1 SNHLY and CDR2 FYNNEI come from the germline V gene. The CDR3 totals 13 residues. The trim removed 7 bases at V and 5 bases at J, leaving 5 bases unmatched.

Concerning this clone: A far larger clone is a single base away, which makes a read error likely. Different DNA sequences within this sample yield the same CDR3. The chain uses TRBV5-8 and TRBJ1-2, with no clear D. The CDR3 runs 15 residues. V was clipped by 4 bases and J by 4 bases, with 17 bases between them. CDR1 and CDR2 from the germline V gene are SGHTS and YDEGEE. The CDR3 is CASSQGYGHPYGYTF. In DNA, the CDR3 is TGTGCCAGCAGCCAAGGGTATGGGCACCCCTATGGCTACACCTTC.

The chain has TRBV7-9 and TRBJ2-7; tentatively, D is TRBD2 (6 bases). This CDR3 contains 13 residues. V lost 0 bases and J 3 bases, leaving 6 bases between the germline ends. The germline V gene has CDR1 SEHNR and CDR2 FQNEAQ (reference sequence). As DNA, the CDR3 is TGTGCCAGCAGCTTAGCGGAGGGCTACGAGCAGTACTTC. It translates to CASSLAEGYEQYF.

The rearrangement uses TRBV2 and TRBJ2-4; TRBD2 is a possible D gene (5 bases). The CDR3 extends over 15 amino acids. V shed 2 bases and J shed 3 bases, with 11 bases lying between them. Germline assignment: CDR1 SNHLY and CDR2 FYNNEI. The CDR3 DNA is TGTGCCAGCAGTGAAAGGGAGAGCAGCAAAAACATTCAGTACTTC. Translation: CASSERESSKNIQYF.